This is a list of T cell receptor beta chains from one sample in a study of identical twins. One entry per CDR3 protein, called by TCRdb with MiXCR from the 5' RACE reads. The sample holds 1.5 million to 2 million distinct CDR3 sequences, under 35% seen once. Sequencing input: cord blood. These receptor sequences come from a newborn girl in good health. The CDR3 runs from the conserved cysteine through the conserved F or W. D genes are given only for firm matches. Rows give clone size only sometimes, using once, few, many, or a class for an expanded clone.

j_call	clone_size	cdr3_length	v_call	d_call	cdr3_nt	cdr3_aa
TRBJ2-1	-	15	TRBV20-1	TRBD1	TGCAGTGCTAGAGATTGGCCCGGACAGGGAAGTGAGCAGTTCTTC	CSARDWPGQGSEQFF
TRBJ2-3	-	17	TRBV5-5	-	TGTGCCAGCAGCTTCTCCGTTACCCCGGAGGGAGGTAGTACGCAGTATTTT	CASSFSVTPEGGSTQYF
TRBJ2-7	-	13	TRBV29-1	-	TGCAGCGCCGGGGGTGGTCAGGGCTACGAGCAGTACTTC	CSAGGGQGYEQYF
TRBJ2-3	few	18	TRBV28	TRBD2	TGTGCCAGCAGTTTAGGACTAGGACTAGCGGGAGTATCAGATACGCAGTATTTT	CASSLGLGLAGVSDTQYF
TRBJ2-7	many	13	TRBV29-1	TRBD1	TGCAGCGTTGGACCAGGGGGCACCTACGAGCAGTACTTC	CSVGPGGTYEQYF
TRBJ2-5	few	14	TRBV5-1	TRBD2	TGCGCCAGCACCTGGGAGGGCTACCGGGAGACCCAGTATTTC	CASTWEGYRETQYF
TRBJ1-1	few	13	TRBV12-3/TRBV12-4	-	TGTGCCAGCATTTCGAGACTGGCCACTGAAGCTTTCTTT	CASISRLATEAFF
TRBJ2-7	-	16	TRBV5-1	TRBD2	TGCGCCAGCAGCTTGGAGCGGGGGCGTTACAGGGATGAGCAGTACTTC	CASSLERGRYRDEQYF
TRBJ2-7	few	14	TRBV28	-	TGTGCCAGCAGTACAGGGCTAAGCTCCTACGAGCAGTACTTC	CASSTGLSSYEQYF
TRBJ2-5	few	12	TRBV6-5	TRBD2	TGTGCCAGCAGACCGGGGAGGGGGACCCAGTACTTC	CASRPGRGTQYF
TRBJ2-1	few	15	TRBV4-1	TRBD1	TGCGCCAGCAGCCCAACGACAGGGATTTACAATGAGCAGTTCTTC	CASSPTTGIYNEQFF
TRBJ2-7	-	13	TRBV3-1	-	TGTGCCAGCAGCCAAGCTGACTGGTACGAGCAGTACTTC	CASSQADWYEQYF
TRBJ2-5	few	15	TRBV29-1	-	TGCAGCGTGGTAGGGGGGCTAGCGGAGAAAGAGACCCAGTACTTC	CSVVGGLAEKETQYF
TRBJ1-1	-	15	TRBV6-2/TRBV6-3	-	TGTGCCAGCACCGCAAGAACGTGGGAGGACACTGAAGCTTTCTTT	CASTARTWEDTEAFF
TRBJ1-2	-	13	TRBV20-1	-	TGCAGTGCTAGAAGGGGAGGGTCCTATGGCTACACCTTC	CSARRGGSYGYTF
TRBJ2-5	-	15	TRBV6-2/TRBV6-3	TRBD2	TGTGCCAGCAGTTCTGCGGGGGTCCCACAAGAGACCCAGTACTTC	CASSSAGVPQETQYF
TRBJ1-5	-	18	TRBV5-8	-	TGTGCCAGCAGCTACCGGGACTCCGATCCACGCCGGTATCAGCCCCAGCATTTT	CASSYRDSDPRRYQPQHF
TRBJ1-2	-	16	TRBV10-2	-	TGCGCCAGCAGTGAGTCCACAGGGCCTTTTGACTATGGCTACACCTTC	CASSESTGPFDYGYTF
TRBJ2-1	-	16	TRBV6-6	TRBD2	TGTGCCAGCAGTTATGTGGTGTTAGCGGGCTCATACGAGCAGTTCTTC	CASSYVVLAGSYEQFF
TRBJ2-7	few	14	TRBV5-1	TRBD1	TGCGCCAGCAGCCGGACAGGGATGTCCTACGAGCAGTACTTC	CASSRTGMSYEQYF
TRBJ2-3	-	16	TRBV7-2	-	TGTGCCAGCAGCTTAAGGGGGGGACGGGGCACAGATACGCAGTATTTT	CASSLRGGRGTDTQYF
TRBJ2-7	few	16	TRBV11-2	-	TGTGCCAGCAGCCTCAGACGGGGATTAGGATTCTACGAGCAGTACTTC	CASSLRRGLGFYEQYF
TRBJ1-2	-	17	TRBV20-1	TRBD1	TGCAGTGCTAGAGATCGGGACAGGGGGCGCGAGGCCTATGGCTACACCTTC	CSARDRDRGREAYGYTF
TRBJ1-4	few	12	TRBV20-1	-	TGCAGTGCTCCCGGACCTCTCGCAAAACTGTTTTTT	CSAPGPLAKLFF
TRBJ1-5	-	15	TRBV6-1	-	TGTGCCAGCAGTGAAGCCGATGGAAGCAATCAGCCCCAGCATTTT	CASSEADGSNQPQHF
TRBJ1-2	-	11	TRBV6-1	-	TGTGCATACGTGGGGGACTATGGCTACACCTTC	CAYVGDYGYTF
TRBJ2-3	-	14	TRBV5-1	TRBD1	TGCGCCAGCAGCTGGACAGGGAGTACAGATACGCGGTATTTT	CASSWTGSTDTRYF
TRBJ2-7	many	15	TRBV28	TRBD1	TGTGCCAGCAGTTTATACACAGGGGGCGACTACGAGCAGTACTTC	CASSLYTGGDYEQYF
TRBJ2-1	few	14	TRBV20-1	TRBD2	TGCAGTGCTAGAGAAGGGACTACCGACAATGAGCAGTTCTTC	CSAREGTTDNEQFF
TRBJ1-4	-	15	TRBV9	-	TGTGCCAGTAGCGTAGCAATCGGCGGTAATGAAAAACTGTTTTTT	CASSVAIGGNEKLFF
TRBJ2-3	-	16	TRBV28	-	TGTGCCAGCAGTTCCCCCGGACAGCCCAGCACAGATACGCAGTATTTT	CASSSPGQPSTDTQYF
TRBJ1-4	few	14	TRBV20-1	TRBD1	TGCAGTGCTAGAGATGTAGGGGGCAATGAAAAACTGTTTTTT	CSARDVGGNEKLFF
TRBJ2-7	few	14	TRBV10-3	TRBD2	TGTGCCACCAATCGGGCTAGCGGGACGTACGAGCAGTACTTC	CATNRASGTYEQYF
TRBJ2-3	many	13	TRBV25-1	-	TGTGCCAGCAGTGAGTGGGGCACAGATACGCAGTATTTT	CASSEWGTDTQYF
TRBJ1-4	-	15	TRBV5-6	-	TGTGCCAGCAGCTTTTCGCGACAGTTTAATGAAAAACTGTTTTTT	CASSFSRQFNEKLFF
TRBJ2-1	-	13	TRBV7-6	-	TGTGCCAGCAGCTTCACAGGGTCGAATGAGCAGTTCTTC	CASSFTGSNEQFF
TRBJ2-7	-	16	TRBV5-1	TRBD1	TGCGCCAGCAGCTTGGATGGGGACAGGGGTTACTACGAGCAGTACTTC	CASSLDGDRGYYEQYF
TRBJ2-7	few	13	TRBV2	-	TGTGCCAGCACCCCAAATATATCCTACGAGCAGTACTTC	CASTPNISYEQYF
TRBJ1-1	-	15	TRBV5-6	-	TGTGCCAGCAGCTTTTTCCGGACAGAGAACACTGAAGCTTTCTTT	CASSFFRTENTEAFF
TRBJ2-3	-	14	TRBV6-4	TRBD2	TGTGCCAGCAGTGACCTAGCGGGGATCGATACGCAGTATTTT	CASSDLAGIDTQYF
TRBJ2-7	-	14	TRBV3-1	-	TGTGCCAGCAGCCCCCGCAAGGGGTTCGACGAGCAGTACTTC	CASSPRKGFDEQYF
TRBJ2-1	few	14	TRBV7-2	-	TGTGCCAGCAGCTTATACGGGGAGTACAATGAGCAGTTCTTC	CASSLYGEYNEQFF
TRBJ1-1	-	15	TRBV7-9	-	TGTGCCAGCAGCCCACCCCTCCCGGGGCCCACTGAAGCTTTCTTT	CASSPPLPGPTEAFF
TRBJ1-6	few	17	TRBV27	-	TGTGCCAGCAGTTTTCGGCTGAGGAGCTCCTATAATTCACCCCTCCACTTT	CASSFRLRSSYNSPLHF
TRBJ1-5	-	11	TRBV28	-	TGTGCCAGCAGGGGCCGAGGGCCCCAGCATTTT	CASRGRGPQHF